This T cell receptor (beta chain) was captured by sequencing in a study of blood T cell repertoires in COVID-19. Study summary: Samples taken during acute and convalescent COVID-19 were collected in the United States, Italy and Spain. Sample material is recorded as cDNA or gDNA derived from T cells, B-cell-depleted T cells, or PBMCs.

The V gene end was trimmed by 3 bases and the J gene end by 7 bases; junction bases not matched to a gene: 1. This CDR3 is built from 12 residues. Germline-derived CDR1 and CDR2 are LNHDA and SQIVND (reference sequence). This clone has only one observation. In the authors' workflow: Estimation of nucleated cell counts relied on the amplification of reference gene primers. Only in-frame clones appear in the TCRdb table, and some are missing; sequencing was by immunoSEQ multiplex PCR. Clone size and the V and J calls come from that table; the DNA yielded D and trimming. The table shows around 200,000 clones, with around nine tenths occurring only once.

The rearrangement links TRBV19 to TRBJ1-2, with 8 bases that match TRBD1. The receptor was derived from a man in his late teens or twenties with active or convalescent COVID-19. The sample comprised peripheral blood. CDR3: CASSITGGGYTF. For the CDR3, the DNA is TGTGCCAGTAGTATTACAGGGGGTGGCTACACCTTC. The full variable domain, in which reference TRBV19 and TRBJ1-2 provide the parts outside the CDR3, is DGGITQSPKYLFRKEGQNVTLSCEQNLNHDAMYWYRQDPGQGLRLIYYSQIVNDFQKGDIAEGYSVSREKKESFPLTVTSAQKNPTAFYLCASSITGGGYTFGSGTRLTVV.